What follows are 2 T cell receptor beta chains derived from one specimen sequenced in a study of early T cells in non-severe SARS-CoV-2 infection. TCRdb independently ran MiXCR on the 5' RACE reads; one entry per CDR3 protein. Found here are 45,000 to 75,000 distinct CDR3 sequences, 8% to 9.5% of them singletons; the top ten hold 17%. Material for sequencing was whole blood. Receptors were obtained from an adult who was a healthcare worker with PCR-confirmed SARS-CoV-2 infection or an uninfected control (not recorded which).

Ten or more counts support this clonotype. The CDR3 spells CASRGMNTEAFF. The CDR3 bases are TGTGCCAGCAGGGGCATGAACACTGAAGCTTTCTTT. This chain connects TRBV7-2 to TRBJ1-1, with unresolved D. The CDR3 has 12 amino acids. V shed 6 bases and J shed 0 bases, with 5 bases lying between them. Germline V CDR1 and CDR2: SGHTA, FQGNSA.

V is TRBV6-2 or TRBV6-3 and J is TRBJ2-1; the D gene is possibly TRBD2 (6 bases). The V and J ends lost 5 bases and 3 bases respectively, with 17 bases between them. Germline values: CDR1 MNHEY, CDR2 SVGEGT. The CDR3 contains 16 residues. In nucleotides, the CDR3 is TGTGCCAGCAGTCGCAAAACTAGCTACAACTACAATGAGCAGTTCTTC. Translating it yields CASSRKTSYNYNEQFF.